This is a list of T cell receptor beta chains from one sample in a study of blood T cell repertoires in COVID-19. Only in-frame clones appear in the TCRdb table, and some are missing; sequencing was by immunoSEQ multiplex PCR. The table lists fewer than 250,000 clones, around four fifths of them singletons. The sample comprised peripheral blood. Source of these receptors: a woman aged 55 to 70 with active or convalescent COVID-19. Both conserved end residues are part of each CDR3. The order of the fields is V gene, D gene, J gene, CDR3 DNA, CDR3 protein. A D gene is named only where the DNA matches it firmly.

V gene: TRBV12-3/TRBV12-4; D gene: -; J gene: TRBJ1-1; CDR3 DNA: TGTGCCAGCAGTTTTGGAGAGAACACTGAAGCTTTCTTT; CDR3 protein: CASSFGENTEAFF
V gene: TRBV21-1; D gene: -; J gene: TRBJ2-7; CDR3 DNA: TGTGCCAGCAGCAGACTAGCGAGCCCCACGTACTCCTACGAGCAGTACTTC; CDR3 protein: CASSRLASPTYSYEQYF
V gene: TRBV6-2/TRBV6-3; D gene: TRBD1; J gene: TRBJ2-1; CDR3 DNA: TGTGCCAGCAGTTACGTGAGGGGGCCCCGGAACAATGAGCAGTTCTTC; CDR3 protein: CASSYVRGPRNNEQFF
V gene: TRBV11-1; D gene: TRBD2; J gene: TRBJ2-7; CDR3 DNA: TGTGCCAGCAGCTTAGTGGCGGGAGGGCCTTTCTACGAGCAGTACTTC; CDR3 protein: CASSLVAGGPFYEQYF
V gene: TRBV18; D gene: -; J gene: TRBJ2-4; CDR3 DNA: TGTGCCAGCTCAGGCGAACTAGATTCCCAGAACATTCAGTACTTC; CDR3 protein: CASSGELDSQNIQYF
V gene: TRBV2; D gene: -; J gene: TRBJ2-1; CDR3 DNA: TGTGCCAGCACCCTGGACAGAAGCTCCTACAATGAGCAGTTCTTC; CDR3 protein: CASTLDRSSYNEQFF
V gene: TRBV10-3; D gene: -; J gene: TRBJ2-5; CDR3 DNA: TGTGCCATCAGACATCCTAGCGAGGGAGAGACCCAGTACTTC; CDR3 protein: CAIRHPSEGETQYF
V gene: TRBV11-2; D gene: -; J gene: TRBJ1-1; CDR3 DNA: TGTGCCAGCAGCTTCACCGGCACTATTGAAGCTTTCTTT; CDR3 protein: CASSFTGTIEAFF
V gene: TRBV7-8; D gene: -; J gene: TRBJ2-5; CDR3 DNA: TGTGCCAGCAGCTTGGACAGCGGACAAGAGACCCAGTACTTC; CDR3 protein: CASSLDSGQETQYF
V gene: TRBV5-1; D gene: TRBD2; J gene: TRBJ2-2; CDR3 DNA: TGCGCCAGCAGCTTGATAGCGGGAGGGCCCACCGGGGAGCTGTTTTTT; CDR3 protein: CASSLIAGGPTGELFF